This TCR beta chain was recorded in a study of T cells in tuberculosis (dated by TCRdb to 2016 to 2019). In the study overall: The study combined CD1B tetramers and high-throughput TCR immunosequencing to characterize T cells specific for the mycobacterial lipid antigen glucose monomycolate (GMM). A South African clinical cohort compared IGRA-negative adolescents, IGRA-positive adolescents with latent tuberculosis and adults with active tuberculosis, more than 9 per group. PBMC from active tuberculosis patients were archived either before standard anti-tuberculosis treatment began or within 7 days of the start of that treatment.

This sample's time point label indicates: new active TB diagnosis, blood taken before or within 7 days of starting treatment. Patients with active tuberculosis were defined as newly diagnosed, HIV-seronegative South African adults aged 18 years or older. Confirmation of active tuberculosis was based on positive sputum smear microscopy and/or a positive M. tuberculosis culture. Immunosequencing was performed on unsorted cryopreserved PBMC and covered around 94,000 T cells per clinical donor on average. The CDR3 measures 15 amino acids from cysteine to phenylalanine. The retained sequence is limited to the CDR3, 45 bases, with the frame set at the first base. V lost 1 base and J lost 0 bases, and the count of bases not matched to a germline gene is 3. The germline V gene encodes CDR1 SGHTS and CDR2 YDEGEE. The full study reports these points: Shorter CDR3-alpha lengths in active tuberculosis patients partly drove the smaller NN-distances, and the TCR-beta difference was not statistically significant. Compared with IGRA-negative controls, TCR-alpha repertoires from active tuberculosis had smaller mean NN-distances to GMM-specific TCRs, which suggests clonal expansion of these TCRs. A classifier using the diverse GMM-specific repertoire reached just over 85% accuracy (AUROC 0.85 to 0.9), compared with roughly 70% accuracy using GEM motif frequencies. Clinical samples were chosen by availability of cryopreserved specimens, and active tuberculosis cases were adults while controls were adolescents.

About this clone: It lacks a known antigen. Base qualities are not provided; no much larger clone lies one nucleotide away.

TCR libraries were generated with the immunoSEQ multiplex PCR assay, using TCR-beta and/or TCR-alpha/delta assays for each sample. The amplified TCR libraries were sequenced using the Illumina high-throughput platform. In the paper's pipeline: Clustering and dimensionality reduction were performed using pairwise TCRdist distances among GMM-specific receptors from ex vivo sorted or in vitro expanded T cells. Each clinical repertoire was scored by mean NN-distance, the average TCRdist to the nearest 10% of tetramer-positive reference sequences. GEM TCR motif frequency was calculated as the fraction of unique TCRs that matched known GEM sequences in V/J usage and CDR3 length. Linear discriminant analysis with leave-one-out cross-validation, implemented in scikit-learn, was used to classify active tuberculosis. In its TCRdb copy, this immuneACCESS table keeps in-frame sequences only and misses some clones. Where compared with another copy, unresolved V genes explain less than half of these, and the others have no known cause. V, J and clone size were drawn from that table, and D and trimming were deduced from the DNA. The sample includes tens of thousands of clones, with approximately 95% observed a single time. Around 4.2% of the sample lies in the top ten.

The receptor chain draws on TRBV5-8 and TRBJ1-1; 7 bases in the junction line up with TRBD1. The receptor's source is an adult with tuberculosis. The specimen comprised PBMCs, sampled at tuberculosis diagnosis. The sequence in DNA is TGTGCCAGCAGCTTGAGGGGGACAGTGAACACTGAAGCTTTCTTT. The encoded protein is CASSLRGTVNTEAFF.